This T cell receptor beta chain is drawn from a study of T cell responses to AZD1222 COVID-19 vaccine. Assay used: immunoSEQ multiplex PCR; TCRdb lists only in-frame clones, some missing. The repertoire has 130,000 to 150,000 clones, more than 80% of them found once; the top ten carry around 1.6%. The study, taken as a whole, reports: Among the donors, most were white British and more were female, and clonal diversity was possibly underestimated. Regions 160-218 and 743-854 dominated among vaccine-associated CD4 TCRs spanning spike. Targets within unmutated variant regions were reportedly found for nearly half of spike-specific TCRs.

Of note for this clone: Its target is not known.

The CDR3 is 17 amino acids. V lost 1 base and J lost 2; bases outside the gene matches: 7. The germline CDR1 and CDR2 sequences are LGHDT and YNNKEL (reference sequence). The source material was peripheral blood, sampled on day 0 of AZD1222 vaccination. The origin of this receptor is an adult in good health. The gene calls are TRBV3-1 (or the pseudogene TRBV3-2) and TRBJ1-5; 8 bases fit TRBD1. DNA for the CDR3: TGTGCCAGCAGCCAAGTGTCCGGGACAGGTGGCAATCAGCCCCAGCATTTT. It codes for CASSQVSGTGGNQPQHF.